The next 24 T cell receptor beta chains were all read from a single sample in a study of shared clonotypes between healthy human individuals. Naive CD8 cells, CD45RO-negative and positively selected for CCR7, excluded terminally differentiated effector memory CD45RA+ cells. Measured with immunoSEQ multiplex PCR; TCRdb has only the in-frame clones, and not every one. The data hold roughly 2 million clones, with just under 95% observed a single time. The sequencing sample was made of naive CD8+ T cells sorted from blood. The receptors come from a man between 18 and 29 years old in good health.

The chain joins TRBV13 to TRBJ2-7, with 8 bases identical to TRBD1. V shed 3 bases and J 2 bases; nucleotides not matched to a gene: 12. Looked up from germline, CDR1 is PRHDT and CDR2 is FYEKMQ (reference sequence). The CDR3 is 17 amino acids. As DNA, the CDR3 is TGTGCCAGCAGCTTCGGATCCCCAGGGGGCGGGACCTACGAGCAGTACTTC. Protein product: CASSFGSPGGGTYEQYF.

This chain links TRBV7-6 with TRBJ2-3; D remains ambiguous. Trimming cost V 5 bases and J 2 bases, with 14 bases left between them. Per the germline V gene, CDR1 is SGHVS and CDR2 is FNYEAQ. The length of the CDR3 is 15 residues. The CDR3, as DNA: TGTGCCAGCAGCCACGAACCGATCCTCACAGATACGCAGTATTTT. Its protein product is CASSHEPILTDTQYF.

This clone is a singleton in its sample. This chain joins TRBV9 and TRBJ2-3; 7 nucleotides line up with TRBD2. Germline loops: CDR1 SGDLS, CDR2 YYNGEE. V lost 0 bases to trimming and J lost 4 bases; unmatched junction nucleotides: 5. The CDR3 loop spans 15 amino acids. The CDR3: CASSVEGGSPDTQYF. The CDR3 bases are TGTGCCAGCAGCGTAGAGGGCGGGAGTCCAGATACGCAGTATTTT.

The chain recombines TRBV14 with TRBJ2-3, with D possibly matching TRBD1 (6 bases). The CDR3 sequence is 14 residues long. V lost 6 bases, J lost 5 bases, and 15 bases lay in between. Germline CDR1 SGHDN, CDR2 FVKESK. The CDR3 protein is CASSRTGYGDTQYF. The CDR3, as DNA: TGTGCCAGCAGTCGCACAGGGTATGGAGATACGCAGTATTTT.

The chain combines TRBV7-9 with TRBJ2-5; D possibly uses TRBD1 or TRBD2 (5 bases each). Trimming stripped 4 bases from V and 1 base from J, with 10 bases between. This CDR3 comprises 14 residues. Germline loops: CDR1 SEHNR, CDR2 FQNEAQ (reference sequence). The CDR3 is CASSSGRAQETQYF. The CDR3 DNA sequence: TGTGCCAGCAGCTCGGGGCGGGCCCAAGAGACCCAGTACTTC.

The chain links TRBV27 to TRBJ2-3, with no clear D. CDR1 is MNHEY, CDR2 SMNVEV, per germline (reference sequence). The CDR3 runs 12 residues. Trimming cost V 6 bases and J 4 bases, with 8 bases left between them. The CDR3 bases are TGTGCCAGCAGCACTTCGGCAGATACGCAGTATTTT. Amino acid sequence: CASSTSADTQYF.

The chain joins TRBV10-3 to TRBJ2-3; 8 bases line up with TRBD2. The V gene end was trimmed by 7 bases and the J gene end by 4 bases; junction bases not matched to a gene: 7. The germline gives CDR1 ENHRY, CDR2 SYGVKD. There are 14 residues in the CDR3. In DNA form, the CDR3 reads TGTGCCATCATGGATACTAGCGGCCCAGATACGCAGTATTTT. As protein: CAIMDTSGPDTQYF.

The rearrangement uses TRBV27 and TRBJ1-6; TRBD1 aligns across 9 bases. The CDR3 is made up of 15 amino acids. The trim removed 0 bases at V and 10 bases at J, leaving 4 bases unmatched. CDR1 and CDR2 from the germline V gene are MNHEY and SMNVEV (reference sequence). The CDR3 DNA reads as TGTGCCAGCAGTTTATCCGACAGGGGGTCCTCACCCCTCCACTTT. This gives the protein CASSLSDRGSSPLHF.

This clone was observed a single time. Other DNA sequences in the sample encode the same CDR3. The rearrangement joins TRBV18 to TRBJ2-5; D might be TRBD2 (6 bases). This CDR3 has 13 residues. The germline V gene has CDR1 KGHSH and CDR2 LQKENI. V was cut by 3 bases and J by 2 bases, with 7 bases left in between. The chain's CDR3 is CASSPGGQETQYF. Here the CDR3 DNA reads TGTGCCAGCTCACCCGGAGGGCAAGAGACCCAGTACTTC.

This rearrangement joins TRBV29-1 to TRBJ1-1, with a weak D call TRBD1 (5 bases). This CDR3 has 13 amino acids. The ends were cut back, 3 bases at V and 1 base at J, with 9 bases in the middle. CDR1 SQVTM and CDR2 ANQGSEA come from the germline V gene. Here the CDR3 reads CSVDQGWNTEAFF. DNA of the CDR3: TGCAGCGTTGATCAGGGATGGAACACTGAAGCTTTCTTT.

V and J are TRBV28 and TRBJ2-5, with 12 bases matching TRBD2. CDR3 length: 15 residues. The germline gives CDR1 MDHEN, CDR2 SYDVKM. V lost 7 bases, J lost 1 base, and 4 bases stayed unmatched. The CDR3 DNA sequence: TGTGCCAGCAAAAGGGGACTAGCGGGCCAAGAGACCCAGTACTTC. Its protein is CASKRGLAGQETQYF.

The J gene is TRBJ2-3, the V gene TRBV4-1; TRBD2 agrees at 7 bases. Germline V gene data show CDR1 as MGHRA and CDR2 as YSYEKL. V trimming: 5 bases; J trimming: 2 bases; junction bases outside the gene matches: 10. The CDR3 has 16 residues. CDR3 protein: CASSSTASGFTDTQYF. The CDR3 bases are TGCGCCAGCAGCTCAACGGCTAGCGGCTTCACAGATACGCAGTATTTT.

This CDR3 reads CASSPTLGGSTYEQYF. The DNA of the CDR3 is TGTGCCAGCAGTCCGACCTTGGGGGGATCGACCTACGAGCAGTACTTC. The chain couples TRBV28 to TRBJ2-7, with D maybe TRBD2 (6 bases). CDR1 MDHEN and CDR2 SYDVKM come from the germline V gene. The V end was cut by 5 bases, the J end by 2 bases, with 19 bases between. The CDR3 sequence is 16 residues long.

J is TRBJ2-3 and V is TRBV18; D ambiguous. This CDR3 spans 17 amino acids. Germline-derived CDR1 and CDR2 are KGHSH and LQKENI. Trimming cost V 4 bases and J 0 bases, with 17 bases left between them. The CDR3 sequence is CASSHTRGQGSTDTQYF. In DNA, the CDR3 is TGTGCCAGCTCACACACGCGTGGGCAAGGGAGCACAGATACGCAGTATTTT.

The CDR3 reads CASSDGYNQPQHF. CDR3 in DNA: TGTGCCAGCAGCGACGGATACAATCAGCCCCAGCATTTT. J is TRBJ1-5 and V is TRBV9; D remains ambiguous. V was clipped by 3 bases and J by 3 bases, with 7 bases between them. CDR1 and CDR2 from the germline V gene are SGDLS and YYNGEE. The CDR3 is made up of 13 amino acids. The whole variable domain, filled in from reference TRBV9 and TRBJ1-5, reads DSGVTQTPKHLITATGQRVTLRCSPRSGDLSVYWYQQSLDQGLQFLIQYYNGEERAKGNILERFSAQQFPDLHSELNLSSLELGDSALYFCASSDGYNQPQHFGDGTRLSIL.

This chain connects TRBV19 to TRBJ2-3; D assignment may be TRBD1 or TRBD2 (5 bases each). V was pared by 2 bases and J by 2 bases, with 11 bases between. This CDR3 is 15 amino acids long. Germline loops: CDR1 LNHDA, CDR2 SQIVND (reference sequence). CDR3 nucleotide sequence: TGTGCCAGTAGTATAACCGGGACCATCACAGATACGCAGTATTTT. Translating it yields CASSITGTITDTQYF.

Only a few counts were recorded for this clone. The J gene is TRBJ2-2, the V gene TRBV6-5; D gene unclear. This CDR3 comprises 16 residues. Germline V lookup: CDR1 MNHEY, CDR2 SVGAGI. Trimming took 0 bases from V and 6 from J, leaving 14 bases between them. The CDR3: CASSYSELVVSGELFF. Written as DNA, the CDR3 is TGTGCCAGCAGTTACTCTGAGCTCGTAGTATCCGGGGAGCTGTTTTTT.

The V and J genes are TRBV27 and TRBJ2-7, with a weak D call TRBD2 (6 bases). The germline V and J ends were trimmed by 6 bases and 0 bases, with 15 bases remaining between them. Germline CDR1 and CDR2: MNHEY and SMNVEV (reference sequence). The CDR3 loop spans 15 amino acids. This CDR3 reads CASSQDAGSSYEQYF. In DNA, the CDR3 is TGTGCCAGCAGCCAGGACGCCGGGAGCTCCTACGAGCAGTACTTC.

DNA of the CDR3: TGCGCCAGCAGCCAAGACCGCGGGGTTGGGACTGAAGCTTTCTTT. As protein: CASSQDRGVGTEAFF. The gene calls are TRBV4-1 and TRBJ1-1, with no clear D. The germline gives CDR1 MGHRA, CDR2 YSYEKL. This CDR3 has 15 amino acids. The V and J ends lost 0 bases and 5 bases respectively, with 13 bases between them.

In DNA form, the CDR3 reads TGCGCCAGCAGTCGAGACAGGGGGCACTACAATGAGCAGTTCTTC. Its protein is CASSRDRGHYNEQFF. The rearrangement joins TRBV4-3 to TRBJ2-1, with 10 bases aligning to TRBD1. Per the germline V gene, CDR1 is LGHNA and CDR2 is YSLEER. The CDR3 length is 15 residues. Trimming at V came to 6 bases and at J to 3 bases, leaving 5 bases not matched to a gene.

V is TRBV30 and J is TRBJ2-7, with a tentative D call TRBD2 (5 bases). Trimming pared 0 bases from V and 2 bases from J, leaving 11 bases between. Germline CDR1 and CDR2: GTSNPN and SVGIG (reference sequence). The CDR3 sequence is 14 residues long. DNA for the CDR3: TGTGCCTGGAGTGTACGGGGTGAGACCTACGAGCAGTACTTC. This codes for CAWSVRGETYEQYF.

For this clone: Within the sample, other DNA sequences also encode this same CDR3. The gene calls are TRBV4-3 and TRBJ2-2; D gene unclear. Germline CDR1 reads LGHNA; CDR2 reads YSLEER. V lost 1 base, J lost 4 bases, and 7 bases lay in between. The CDR3 totals 14 residues. The CDR3 DNA sequence: TGCGCCAGCAGCCAAGGTGTGGCCACCGGGGAGCTGTTTTTT. Its translation: CASSQGVATGELFF.

The chain combines TRBV13 with TRBJ2-1, with D perhaps TRBD1 (6 bases). V was shortened by 5 bases and J by 5 bases, with 16 bases between the two germline ends. This CDR3 has 15 amino acids. Germline V gene data show CDR1 as PRHDT and CDR2 as FYEKMQ (reference sequence). The DNA for the CDR3 is TGTGCCAGCAGCCCCCCCAACGGACAGAACAATGAGCAGTTCTTC. Translating it yields CASSPPNGQNNEQFF.

The chain employs TRBV5-1 and TRBJ2-7; D possibly corresponds to TRBD1 (5 bases). Germline-derived CDR1 and CDR2 are SGHRS and YFSETQ. Trimming cost V 2 bases and J 3 bases, with 12 bases left between them. This CDR3 has 14 residues. In DNA form, the CDR3 reads TGCGCCAGCAGCTTTGCGACAGCCAACTACGAGCAGTACTTC. Protein sequence: CASSFATANYEQYF.